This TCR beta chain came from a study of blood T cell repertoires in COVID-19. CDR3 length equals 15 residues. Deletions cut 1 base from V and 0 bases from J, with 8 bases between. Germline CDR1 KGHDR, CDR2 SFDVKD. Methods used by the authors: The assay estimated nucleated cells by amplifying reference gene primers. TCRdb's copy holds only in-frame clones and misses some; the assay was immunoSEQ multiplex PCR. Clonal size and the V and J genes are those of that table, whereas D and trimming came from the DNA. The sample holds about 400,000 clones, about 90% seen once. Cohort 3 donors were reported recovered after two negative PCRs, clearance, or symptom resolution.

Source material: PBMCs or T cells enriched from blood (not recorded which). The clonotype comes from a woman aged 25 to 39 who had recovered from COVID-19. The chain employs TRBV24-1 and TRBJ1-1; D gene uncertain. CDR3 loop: CATSDFPGMNTEAFF. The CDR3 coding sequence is TGTGCCACCAGTGATTTCCCAGGCATGAACACTGAAGCTTTCTTT.